What follows is one T cell receptor beta chain and its context. The CDR3 has 15 residues. From germline, CDR1 is SGHRS and CDR2 YFSETQ. The ends were cut back, 5 bases at V and 2 bases at J, with 13 bases in the middle. Participant ages covered roughly 18 to 89 years across 24 US areas. This specimen comes from a study of blood T cell repertoires in COVID-19. Here immunoSEQ multiplex PCR was the method, and the copy in TCRdb shows in-frame clones only, minus some. The table includes approximately 330,000 clones, roughly 86% detected once. J is TRBJ2-2 and V is TRBV5-1; D might be TRBD2 (5 bases). The sample consisted of PBMCs or T cells enriched from blood (not recorded which). The clonotype comes from a woman in her thirties who had recovered from COVID-19. As DNA, the CDR3 is TGCGCCAGCAGTACACCGGGAATAAACACCGGGGAGCTGTTTTTT. Residues: CASSTPGINTGELFF. The full variable domain, in which reference TRBV5-1 and TRBJ2-2 provide the parts outside the CDR3, is KAGVTQTPRYLIKTRGQQVTLSCSPISGHRSVSWYQQTPGQGLQFLFEYFSETQRNKGNFPGRFSGRQFSNSRSEMNVSTLELGDSALYLCASSTPGINTGELFFGEGSRLTVL.